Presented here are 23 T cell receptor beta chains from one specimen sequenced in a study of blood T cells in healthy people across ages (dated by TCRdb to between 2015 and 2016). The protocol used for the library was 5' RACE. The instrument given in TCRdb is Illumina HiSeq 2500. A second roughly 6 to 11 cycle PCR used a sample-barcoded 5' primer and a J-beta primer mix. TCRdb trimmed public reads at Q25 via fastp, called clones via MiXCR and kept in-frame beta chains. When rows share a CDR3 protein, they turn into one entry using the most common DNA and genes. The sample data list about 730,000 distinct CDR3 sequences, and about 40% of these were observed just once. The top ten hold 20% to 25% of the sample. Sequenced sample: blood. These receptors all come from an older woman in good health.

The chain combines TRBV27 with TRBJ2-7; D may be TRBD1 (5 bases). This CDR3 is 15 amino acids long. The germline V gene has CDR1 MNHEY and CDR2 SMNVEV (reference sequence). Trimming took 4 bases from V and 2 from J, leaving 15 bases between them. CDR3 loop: CASSSPGAGTYEQYF. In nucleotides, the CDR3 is TGTGCCAGCAGTTCGCCGGGCGCAGGGACCTACGAGCAGTACTTC.

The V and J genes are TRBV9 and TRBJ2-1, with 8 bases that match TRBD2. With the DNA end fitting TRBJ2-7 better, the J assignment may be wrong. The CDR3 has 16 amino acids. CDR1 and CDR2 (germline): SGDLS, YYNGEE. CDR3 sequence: CASTRSGGPSYNEQYF. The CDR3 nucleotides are TGTGCCAGCACCAGGAGCGGGGGTCCCTCCTACAATGAGCAGTACTTC.

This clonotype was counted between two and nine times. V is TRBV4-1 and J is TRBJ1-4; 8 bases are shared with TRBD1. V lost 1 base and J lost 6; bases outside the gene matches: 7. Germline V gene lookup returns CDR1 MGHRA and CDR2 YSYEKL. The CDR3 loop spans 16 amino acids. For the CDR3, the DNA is TGCGCCAGCAGCCAAGTGGGCAGGGGGCCTCATGAAAAACTGTTTTTT. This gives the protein CASSQVGRGPHEKLFF.

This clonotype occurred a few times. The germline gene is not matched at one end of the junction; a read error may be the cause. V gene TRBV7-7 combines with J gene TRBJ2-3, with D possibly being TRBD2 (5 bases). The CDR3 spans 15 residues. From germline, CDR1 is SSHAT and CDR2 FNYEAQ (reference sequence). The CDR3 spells CASSLEVAPTDTQYF. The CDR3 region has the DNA TGTGCTAGCAGCTTAGAAGTAGCGCCTACAGATACGCAGTATTTT.

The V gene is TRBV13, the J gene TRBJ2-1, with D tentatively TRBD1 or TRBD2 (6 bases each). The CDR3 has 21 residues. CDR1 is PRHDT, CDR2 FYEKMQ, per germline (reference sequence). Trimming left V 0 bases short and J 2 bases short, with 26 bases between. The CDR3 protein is CASSLGRGTGTPSSPYNEQFF. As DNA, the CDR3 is TGTGCCAGCAGCTTAGGAAGGGGGACCGGGACTCCTTCCTCCCCCTACAATGAGCAGTTCTTC. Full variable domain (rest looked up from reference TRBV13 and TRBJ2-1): AAGVIQSPRHLIKEKRETATLKCYPIPRHDTVYWYQQGPGQDPQFLISFYEKMQSDKGSIPDRFSAQQFSDYHSELNMSSLELGDSALYFCASSLGRGTGTPSSPYNEQFFGPGTRLTVL.

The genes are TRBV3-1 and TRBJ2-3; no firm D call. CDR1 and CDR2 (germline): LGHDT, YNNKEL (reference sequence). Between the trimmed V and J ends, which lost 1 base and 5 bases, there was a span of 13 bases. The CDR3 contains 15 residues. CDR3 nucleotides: TGTGCCAGCAGCCAAGGGGGTTTACCTAGAGATACGCAGTATTTT. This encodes CASSQGGLPRDTQYF.

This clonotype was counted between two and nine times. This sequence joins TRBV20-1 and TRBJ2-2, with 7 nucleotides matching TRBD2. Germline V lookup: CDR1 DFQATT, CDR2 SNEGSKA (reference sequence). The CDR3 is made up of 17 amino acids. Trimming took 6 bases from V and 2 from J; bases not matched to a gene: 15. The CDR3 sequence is CSAQNPGEGRNTGELFF. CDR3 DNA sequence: TGCAGTGCCCAAAATCCGGGGGAGGGCCGAAACACCGGGGAGCTGTTTTTT.

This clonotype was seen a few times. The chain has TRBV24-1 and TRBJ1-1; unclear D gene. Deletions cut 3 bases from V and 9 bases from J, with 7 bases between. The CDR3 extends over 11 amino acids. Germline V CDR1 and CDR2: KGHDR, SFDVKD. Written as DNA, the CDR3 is TGTGCCACCAGTGATGGACGTCAAGCTTTCTTT. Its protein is CATSDGRQAFF.

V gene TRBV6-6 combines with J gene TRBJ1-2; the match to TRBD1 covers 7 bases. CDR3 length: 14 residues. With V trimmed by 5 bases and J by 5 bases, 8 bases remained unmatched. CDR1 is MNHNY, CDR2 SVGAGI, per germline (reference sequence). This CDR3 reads CASSNRQGGYGYTF. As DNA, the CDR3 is TGTGCCAGCAGTAACAGACAGGGCGGTTATGGCTACACCTTC.

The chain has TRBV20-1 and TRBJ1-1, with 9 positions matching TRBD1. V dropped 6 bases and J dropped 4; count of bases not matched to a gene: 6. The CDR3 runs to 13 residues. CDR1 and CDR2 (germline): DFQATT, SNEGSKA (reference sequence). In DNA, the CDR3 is TGCAGTGCCCGGCGGACAGGGGCCACTGAAGCTTTCTTT. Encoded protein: CSARRTGATEAFF.

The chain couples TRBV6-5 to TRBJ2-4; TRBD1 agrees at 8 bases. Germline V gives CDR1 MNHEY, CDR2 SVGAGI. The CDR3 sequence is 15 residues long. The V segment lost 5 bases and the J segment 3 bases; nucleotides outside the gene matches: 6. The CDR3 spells CASSPQGGGKNIQYF. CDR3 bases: TGTGCCAGCAGTCCACAGGGGGGTGGCAAAAACATTCAGTACTTC.

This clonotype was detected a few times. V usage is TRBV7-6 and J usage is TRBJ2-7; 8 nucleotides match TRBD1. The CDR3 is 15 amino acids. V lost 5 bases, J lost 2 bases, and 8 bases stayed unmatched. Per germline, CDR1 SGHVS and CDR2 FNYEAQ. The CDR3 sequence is CASSAGQGFAYEQYF. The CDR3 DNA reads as TGTGCCAGCAGCGCAGGACAGGGTTTTGCCTACGAGCAGTACTTC. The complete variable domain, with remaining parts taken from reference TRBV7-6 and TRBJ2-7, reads GAGVSQSPRYKVTKRGQDVALRCDPISGHVSLYWYRQALGQGPEFLTYFNYEAQQDKSGLPNDRFSAERPEGSISTLTIQRTEQRDSAMYRCASSAGQGFAYEQYFGPGTRLTVT.

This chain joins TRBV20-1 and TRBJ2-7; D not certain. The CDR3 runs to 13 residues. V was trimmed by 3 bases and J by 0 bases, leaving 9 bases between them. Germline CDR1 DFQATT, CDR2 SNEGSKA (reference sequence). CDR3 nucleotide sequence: TGCAGTGCTAGGGCCCCGGTCTCCTACGAGCAGTACTTC. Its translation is CSARAPVSYEQYF.

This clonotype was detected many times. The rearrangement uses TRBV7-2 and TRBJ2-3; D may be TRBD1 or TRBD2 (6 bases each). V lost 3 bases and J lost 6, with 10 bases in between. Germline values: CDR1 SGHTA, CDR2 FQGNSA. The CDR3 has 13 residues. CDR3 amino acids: CASSFPGADTQYF. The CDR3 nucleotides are TGTGCCAGCAGCTTCCCGGGGGCGGATACGCAGTATTTT.

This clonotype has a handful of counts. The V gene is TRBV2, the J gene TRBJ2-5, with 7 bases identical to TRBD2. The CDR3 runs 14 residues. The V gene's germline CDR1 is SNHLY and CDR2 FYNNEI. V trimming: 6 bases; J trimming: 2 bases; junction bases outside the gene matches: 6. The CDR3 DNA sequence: TGTGCCAGCAGGGTGACTAGCACGCAAGAGACCCAGTACTTC. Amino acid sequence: CASRVTSTQETQYF.

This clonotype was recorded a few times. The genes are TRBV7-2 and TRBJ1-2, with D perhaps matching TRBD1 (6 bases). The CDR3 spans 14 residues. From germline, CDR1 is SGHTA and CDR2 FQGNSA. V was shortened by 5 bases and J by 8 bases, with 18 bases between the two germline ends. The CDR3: CASSTGTVPGGYTF. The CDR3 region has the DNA TGTGCCAGCAGCACAGGGACGGTGCCGGGCGGCTACACCTTC.

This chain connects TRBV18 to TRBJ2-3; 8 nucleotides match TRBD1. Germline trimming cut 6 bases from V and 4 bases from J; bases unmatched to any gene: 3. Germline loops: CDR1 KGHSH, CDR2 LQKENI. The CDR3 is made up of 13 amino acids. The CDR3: CASSRGQADTQYF. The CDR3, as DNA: TGTGCCAGCTCGAGGGGACAGGCAGATACGCAGTATTTT.

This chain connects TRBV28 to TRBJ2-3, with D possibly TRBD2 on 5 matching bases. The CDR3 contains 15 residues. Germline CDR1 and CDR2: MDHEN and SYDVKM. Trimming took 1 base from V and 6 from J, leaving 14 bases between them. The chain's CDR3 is CASSLSEGVLDTQYF. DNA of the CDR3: TGTGCCAGCAGTTTATCAGAGGGTGTATTGGATACGCAGTATTTT.

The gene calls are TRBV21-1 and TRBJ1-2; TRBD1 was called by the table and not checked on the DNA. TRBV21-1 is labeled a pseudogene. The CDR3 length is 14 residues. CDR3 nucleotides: TGTGCCAGCAGCAACCGGGACAGTGACTATGGCTACACCTTC. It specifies CASSNRDSDYGYTF.

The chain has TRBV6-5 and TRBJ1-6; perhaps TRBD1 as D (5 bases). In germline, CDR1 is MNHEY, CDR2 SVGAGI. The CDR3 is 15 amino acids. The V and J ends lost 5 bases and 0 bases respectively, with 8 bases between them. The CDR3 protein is CASSDSPSYNSPLHF. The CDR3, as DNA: TGTGCCAGCAGTGACAGCCCCTCCTATAATTCACCCCTCCACTTT.

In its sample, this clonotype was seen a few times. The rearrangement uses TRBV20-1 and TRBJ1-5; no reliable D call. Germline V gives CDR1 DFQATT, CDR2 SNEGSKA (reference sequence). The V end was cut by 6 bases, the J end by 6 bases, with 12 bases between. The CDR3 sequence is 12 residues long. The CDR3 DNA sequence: TGCAGTGCCCAGCAGCGGAGTCAGCCCCAGCATTTT. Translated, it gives CSAQQRSQPQHF.

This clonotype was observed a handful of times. The CDR3 protein is CASSLLPQAGADQPQHF. The DNA for the CDR3 is TGCGCCAGCAGCCTATTACCCCAGGCGGGGGCCGATCAGCCCCAGCATTTT. The chain recombines TRBV5-1 with TRBJ1-5; D possibly corresponds to TRBD1 (6 bases). Germline lookup yields CDR1 SGHRS and CDR2 YFSETQ. The ends were cut back, 4 bases at V and 5 bases at J, with 22 bases in the middle. The CDR3 totals 17 residues.

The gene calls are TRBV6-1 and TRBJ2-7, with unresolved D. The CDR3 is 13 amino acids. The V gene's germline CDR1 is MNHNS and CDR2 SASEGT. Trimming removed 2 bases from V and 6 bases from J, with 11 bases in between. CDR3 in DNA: TGTGCCAGCAGTGAAAGGTGGGATGGCGAGCAGTACTTC. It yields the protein CASSERWDGEQYF.